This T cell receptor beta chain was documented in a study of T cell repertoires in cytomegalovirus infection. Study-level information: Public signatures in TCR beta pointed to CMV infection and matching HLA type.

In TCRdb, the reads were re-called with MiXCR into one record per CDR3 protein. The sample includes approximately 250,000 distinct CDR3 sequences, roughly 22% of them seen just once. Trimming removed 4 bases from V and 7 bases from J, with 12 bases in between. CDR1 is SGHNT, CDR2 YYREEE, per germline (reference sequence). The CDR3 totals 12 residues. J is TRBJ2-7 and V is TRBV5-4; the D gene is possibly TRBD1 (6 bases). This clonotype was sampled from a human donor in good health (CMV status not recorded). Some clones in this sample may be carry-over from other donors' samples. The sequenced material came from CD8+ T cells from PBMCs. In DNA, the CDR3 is TGTGCCAGCAGCGAACAGGGTGGTGAGCAGTACTTC. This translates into CASSEQGGEQYF.